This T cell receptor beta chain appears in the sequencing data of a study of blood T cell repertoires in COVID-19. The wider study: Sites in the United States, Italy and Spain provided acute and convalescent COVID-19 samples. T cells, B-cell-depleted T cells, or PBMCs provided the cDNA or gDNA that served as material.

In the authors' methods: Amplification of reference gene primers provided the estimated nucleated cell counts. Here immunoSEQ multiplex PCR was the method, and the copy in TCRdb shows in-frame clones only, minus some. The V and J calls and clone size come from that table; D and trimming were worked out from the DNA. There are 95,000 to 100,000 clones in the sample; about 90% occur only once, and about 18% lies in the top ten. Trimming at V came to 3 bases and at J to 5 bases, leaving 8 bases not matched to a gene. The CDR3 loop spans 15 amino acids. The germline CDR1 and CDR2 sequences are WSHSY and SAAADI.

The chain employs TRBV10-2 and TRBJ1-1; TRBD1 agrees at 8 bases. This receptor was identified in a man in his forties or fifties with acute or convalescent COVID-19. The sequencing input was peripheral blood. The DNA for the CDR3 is TGCGCCAGCAGTGACAGGGGGCGTTCGAGGACTGAAGCTTTCTTT. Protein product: CASSDRGRSRTEAFF.